A selection of T cell receptor beta chains follows, all from one sample in a study of blood T cell repertoires in COVID-19. Libraries were prepared by immunoSEQ multiplex PCR; TCRdb keeps only in-frame clonotypes and omits some of them. The repertoire holds around 150,000 clones, with over 60% as singletons. The sample taken for sequencing was peripheral blood. These receptor sequences come from a man aged 60 to 69 with acute or convalescent COVID-19. Each CDR3 is given with its conserved first and last residue. D genes are given only for firm matches. The size field is filled for only some rows; it gives once, few, many or a size class.

D,J,size,length,V,DNA,CDR3
NA,TRBJ2-3,NA,20,TRBV3-1/TRBV3-2,TGTGCCAGCAGCCAACCCAGCCTGTTTACGCGTAGGGGCGACACAGATACGCAGTATTTT,CASSQPSLFTRRGDTDTQYF
NA,TRBJ1-1,NA,13,TRBV5-1,TGCGCCAGCAGCTTGAACCGGGGTGAGGAAGCTTTCTTT,CASSLNRGEEAFF
NA,TRBJ1-5,NA,14,TRBV18,TGTGCCAGCTCACCACAGGGGATCAATCAGCCCCAGCATTTT,CASSPQGINQPQHF
TRBD2,TRBJ2-1,NA,17,TRBV3-1/TRBV3-2,TGTGCCAGCAGCCAAGACCAGTCGGGGGGGCCGTCCAATGAGCAGTTCTTC,CASSQDQSGGPSNEQFF
TRBD1,TRBJ1-2,NA,14,TRBV5-4,TGTGCCAGCAGCCCGGAACAGGGGGCGTACGGCTACACCTTC,CASSPEQGAYGYTF
TRBD1,TRBJ2-6,NA,15,TRBV10-3,TGTGCCAACGGACAGGGAGTAGCTGGGGCCAACGTCCTGACTTTC,CANGQGVAGANVLTF
NA,TRBJ1-1,NA,13,TRBV19,TGTGCCAGTAGTATGGAGCCGCTCACTGAAGCTTTCTTT,CASSMEPLTEAFF
TRBD1,TRBJ2-5,once,16,TRBV9,TGTGCCAGCAGCGTAGGTGCAGGGGGCTACTCTGAGACCCAGTACTTC,CASSVGAGGYSETQYF
NA,TRBJ2-1,NA,14,TRBV29-1,TGCAGCGTTGAGTCCGGGATCACTTACAATGAGCAGTTCTTC,CSVESGITYNEQFF
NA,TRBJ1-2,NA,16,TRBV6-1,TGTGCCAGCAGTGCCACAACCCAGGGAAGTATTCATGGCTACACCTTC,CASSATTQGSIHGYTF
TRBD1,TRBJ1-2,few,16,TRBV5-1,TGCGCCAGCAGCCCCGGGACAGGCTTAATTGAGAAAGGCTACACCTTC,CASSPGTGLIEKGYTF
NA,TRBJ2-7,NA,16,TRBV21-1,TGTGCCAGCAGCATTTCCTGCCGGGACATGCCCTACGAGCAGTACTTC,CASSISCRDMPYEQYF
TRBD2,TRBJ2-5,NA,17,TRBV7-9,TGTGCCAGCAGCTGGACTAGCGGGGAAGTGGGGGAAGAGACCCAGTACTTC,CASSWTSGEVGEETQYF
TRBD2,TRBJ2-5,NA,15,TRBV5-1,TGCGCCAGCAGCTTGGCCGGGGGGGCCCAAGAGACCCAGTACTTC,CASSLAGGAQETQYF
TRBD2,TRBJ2-7,NA,14,TRBV19,TGTGCCAGTAGTAATTGGGAGGGACCCTACGAGCAGTACTTC,CASSNWEGPYEQYF
NA,TRBJ1-2,NA,12,TRBV6-6,TGTGCCAGCAGGGGAGCTAACTATGGCTACACCTTC,CASRGANYGYTF
NA,TRBJ2-7,once,13,TRBV6-5,TGTGCCAGCAGCCCGGGGAGTGCCTACGAGCAGTACTTC,CASSPGSAYEQYF
TRBD1,TRBJ1-6,few,15,TRBV4-1,TGCGCCAGCAGCCAAGAGGGGACAGGGAATTCACCCCTCCACTTT,CASSQEGTGNSPLHF
NA,TRBJ1-1,NA,13,TRBV6-5,TGTGCCAGCACTCCAGGGTCTAGGACTGAAGCTTTCTTT,CASTPGSRTEAFF
NA,TRBJ2-7,NA,13,TRBV13,TGTGCCAGCAGTACGGGGAAGAACTACGAGCAGTACTTC,CASSTGKNYEQYF
NA,TRBJ1-1,NA,16,TRBV30,TGTGCCTGGACTCCGGACACAACGCGTGTAGGCACTGAAGCTTTCTTT,CAWTPDTTRVGTEAFF
NA,TRBJ2-7,NA,15,TRBV6-6,TGTGCCAGCACCCTCAATACAGGGTTACCCCACGAGCAGTACTTC,CASTLNTGLPHEQYF
TRBD2,TRBJ2-1,NA,16,TRBV2,TGTGCCAGCAGTACTTATAGCGGGGGGGCCTACAATGAGCAGTTCTTC,CASSTYSGGAYNEQFF
NA,TRBJ2-6,NA,14,TRBV30,TGTGCCTGGAGTCGGACAGCTGGGGCCAACGTCCTGACTTTC,CAWSRTAGANVLTF
NA,TRBJ1-6,once,14,TRBV5-6,TGTGCCAGCAGCCCTCCCAGGTCTAATTCACCCCTCCACTTT,CASSPPRSNSPLHF